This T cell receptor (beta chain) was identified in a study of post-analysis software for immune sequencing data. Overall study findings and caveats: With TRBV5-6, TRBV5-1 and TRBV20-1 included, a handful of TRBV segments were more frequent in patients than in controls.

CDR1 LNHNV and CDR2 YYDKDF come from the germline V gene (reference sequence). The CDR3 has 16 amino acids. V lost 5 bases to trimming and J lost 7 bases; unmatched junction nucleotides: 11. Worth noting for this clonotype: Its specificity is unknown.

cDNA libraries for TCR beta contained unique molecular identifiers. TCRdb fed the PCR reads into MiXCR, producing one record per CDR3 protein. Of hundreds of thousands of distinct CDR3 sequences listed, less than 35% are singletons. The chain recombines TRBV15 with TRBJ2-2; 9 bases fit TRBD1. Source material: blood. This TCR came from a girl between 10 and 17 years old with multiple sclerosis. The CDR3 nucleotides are TGTGCCACCAGCCTAACCGACAGGGGGGGGATCGGGGAGCTGTTTTTT. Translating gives CATSLTDRGGIGELFF. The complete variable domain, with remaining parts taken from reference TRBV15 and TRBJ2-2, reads DAMVIQNPRYQVTQFGKPVTLSCSQTLNHNVMYWYQQKSSQAPKLLFHYYDKDFNNEADTPDNFQSRRPNTSFCFLDIRSPGLGDTAMYLCATSLTDRGGIGELFFGEGSRLTVL.